This T cell receptor beta chain was captured by sequencing in a study of blood T cells in healthy people across ages. V lost 1 base, J lost 0 bases, and 13 bases lay in between. This CDR3 spans 18 amino acids. CDR1 SEHNR and CDR2 FQNEAQ come from the germline V gene (reference sequence). In its sample, this clonotype was seen many times. Primers used in a second PCR of about 6 to 11 cycles were a sample-barcoded 5' primer and a J-beta primer mix. TCRdb independently ran MiXCR on the 5' RACE reads; one entry per CDR3 protein. The sample contains some 890,000 distinct CDR3 sequences, about 28% of which appear only once. The same data also went into a second study, on T cells of mothers and their children.

The TCR originated in a woman aged 40 to 50 in good health. This chain connects TRBV7-9 to TRBJ2-6; perhaps TRBD1 as D (7 bases). The sequenced sample was blood. DNA of the CDR3: TGTGCCAGCAGCTTAGGGAGGGGGCCGAGCTCTGGGGCCAACGTCCTGACTTTC. Translating gives CASSLGRGPSSGANVLTF.